Following are 15 T cell receptor beta chains from one sample sequenced in a study of PD-L1 blockade in urothelial cancer. Time point meaning: peripheral blood 6 weeks after treatment start. The protocol was immunoSEQ multiplex PCR, while the TCRdb copy is restricted to in-frame clones and leaves out a portion. The sample lists around 87,000 clones; roughly 80% were seen once. The starting material was PBMCs, obtained around atezolizumab (anti-PD-L1) treatment. The receptors shown here come from a man aged 70 or older with urothelial cancer.

This clone was counted a few times. The rearrangement uses TRBV9 and TRBJ1-1; D ambiguous. Germline CDR1 is SGDLS and CDR2 is YYNGEE. This CDR3 has 14 residues. The germline V and J ends were trimmed by 0 bases and 0 bases, with 6 bases remaining between them. CDR3 region: CASSVESVNTEAFF. The CDR3 DNA is TGTGCCAGCAGCGTAGAGAGCGTGAACACTGAAGCTTTCTTT.

The V call is TRBV18, the J call TRBJ2-7, with 8 bases lining up with TRBD1. The germline V gene has CDR1 KGHSH and CDR2 LQKENI. The CDR3 length is 16 residues. V lost 3 bases, J lost 2 bases, and 9 bases stayed unmatched. The CDR3 sequence: CASSPSPGQVTYEQYF. In nucleotides, the CDR3 is TGTGCCAGCTCACCTAGTCCGGGACAGGTCACCTACGAGCAGTACTTC.

The chain carries TRBV4-2 and TRBJ2-5, with TRBD1 matching over 9 bases. The germline CDR1 and CDR2 sequences are LGHNA and YNFKEQ. This CDR3 has 19 amino acids. J lost 4 bases, V lost 1 base, and 16 bases had no gene match. CDR3 sequence reads: CASSQGFRDRDNPVETQYF. As DNA, the CDR3 is TGTGCCAGCAGCCAAGGATTCCGGGACAGGGATAACCCAGTAGAGACCCAGTACTTC.

The V call is TRBV14, the J call TRBJ2-1, with a possible D match to TRBD2 (6 bases). CDR1 and CDR2 (germline): SGHDN, FVKESK. Trimming removed 1 base at V and 8 bases at J, with 27 bases between. The CDR3 has 19 amino acids. The CDR3 region has the DNA TGTGCCAGCAGCCAAGCTTTGGGTAGCGGTGCCCTGGGAGTATATGAGCAGTTCTTC. Protein sequence: CASSQALGSGALGVYEQFF.

The chain is built from TRBV28 and TRBJ1-1; possible D gene TRBD1, 5 bases. Germline V lookup: CDR1 MDHEN, CDR2 SYDVKM. The CDR3 spans 14 residues. With 6 bases removed from V and 1 base from J, the gap between germline ends came to 12 bases. The CDR3: CASRAGSPNTEAFF. DNA for the CDR3: TGTGCCAGCAGGGCAGGGTCACCGAACACTGAAGCTTTCTTT.

In this sample, this clone turned up a few times. V and J are TRBV6-1 and TRBJ1-5, with D possibly TRBD1 on 5 matching bases. Trimming took off 1 base at V and 5 bases at J, with 15 bases between the two ends. The V gene's germline CDR1 is MNHNS and CDR2 SASEGT. The CDR3 has 16 amino acids. This CDR3 reads CASSEGTLFAHQPQHF. CDR3 DNA: TGTGCCAGCAGTGAAGGGACATTATTCGCTCATCAGCCCCAGCATTTT.

The rearrangement joins TRBV2 to TRBJ2-3; 15 bases align to TRBD2. Germline values: CDR1 SNHLY, CDR2 FYNNEI. The CDR3 totals 18 residues. J lost 8 bases, V lost 6 bases, and 15 bases had no gene match. The CDR3, as DNA: TGTGCCAGCAGCTACCTTGGGACTAGCGGGAGGACCGTGGGTACGCAGTATTTT. Translated, it gives CASSYLGTSGRTVGTQYF.

The chain joins TRBV18 to TRBJ2-7, with a possible D match to TRBD2 (5 bases). Germline V gene sequence: CDR1 KGHSH, CDR2 LQKENI. V shed 1 base and J shed 1 base, with 8 bases lying between them. The CDR3 totals 14 residues. Here the CDR3 DNA reads TGTGCCAGCTCACCACAAGCGGATTCCTACGAGCAGTACTTC. Encoded protein: CASSPQADSYEQYF. Full variable domain (outside the CDR3, taken from reference TRBV18 and TRBJ2-7): NAGVMQNPRHLVRRRGQEARLRCSPMKGHSHVYWYRQLPEEGLKFMVYLQKENIIDESGMPKERFSAEFPKEGPSILRIQQVVRGDSAAYFCASSPQADSYEQYFGPGTRLTVT.

This rearrangement joins TRBV4-3 to TRBJ2-1, with D perhaps matching TRBD2 (7 bases). This CDR3 has 16 residues. Looked up from germline, CDR1 is LGHNA and CDR2 is YSLEER. With 0 bases removed from V and 3 bases from J, the gap between germline ends came to 12 bases. The CDR3: CASSQERRGGYNEQFF. The CDR3 DNA reads as TGCGCCAGCAGCCAAGAAAGGAGGGGGGGCTACAATGAGCAGTTCTTC.

The gene calls are TRBV7-2 and TRBJ1-5; 8 positions agree with TRBD1. With V trimmed by 2 bases and J by 6 bases, 6 bases remained unmatched. The CDR3 is made up of 15 amino acids. Germline CDR1 reads SGHTA; CDR2 reads FQGNSA. CDR3 sequence reads: CASSLTGGSGQPQHF. The DNA of the CDR3 is TGTGCCAGCAGCTTAACAGGGGGGTCGGGTCAGCCCCAGCATTTT.

This clone showed up just a few times. The chain couples TRBV6-4 to TRBJ2-1; 9 bases line up with TRBD2. Trimming cost V 3 bases and J 9 bases; bases outside gene matches: 9. CDR1 MRHNA and CDR2 SNTAGT come from the germline V gene. This CDR3 has 15 amino acids. CDR3 protein: CASSDFSGSRGEQFF. The CDR3 DNA reads as TGTGCCAGCAGTGATTTTAGCGGGAGCAGGGGTGAGCAGTTCTTC.

This clone is a singleton in its sample. The gene calls are TRBV15 and TRBJ1-1; D is possibly TRBD1 (6 bases). The CDR3 sequence is 17 residues long. Germline CDR1 is LNHNV and CDR2 is YYDKDF (reference sequence). V shed 0 bases and J shed 2 bases, with 16 bases lying between them. CDR3 coding DNA: TGTGCCACCAGCAGAGAGGGGTACAGGGAATCAAACACTGAAGCTTTCTTT. Residues: CATSREGYRESNTEAFF.

The CDR3 is CASSPAAGYEQYF. In DNA form, the CDR3 reads TGTGCCAGCAGCCCGGCTGCAGGATACGAGCAGTACTTC. The V gene is TRBV7-2, the J gene TRBJ2-7; D is uncertain. CDR3 length equals 13 residues. V lost 5 bases to trimming and J lost 4 bases, with 12 bases between them. Germline lookup yields CDR1 SGHTA and CDR2 FQGNSA.

The rearrangement joins TRBV6-5 to TRBJ1-1; D possibly corresponds to TRBD1 (6 bases). CDR1 is MNHEY and CDR2 is SVGAGI in the germline V gene. This CDR3 region has 13 residues. V dropped 2 bases and J dropped 6 bases, with 10 bases sitting between them. The CDR3 spells CASSYTGQPEAFF. As DNA, the CDR3 is TGTGCCAGCAGTTACACCGGACAGCCTGAAGCTTTCTTT.

This clone was counted a single time. Different DNA sequences within this sample yield the same CDR3. The chain has TRBV15 and TRBJ1-1; no reliable D call. The germline V and J ends were trimmed by 0 bases and 2 bases, with 4 bases remaining between them. The CDR3 loop spans 13 amino acids. The V gene's germline CDR1 is LNHNV and CDR2 YYDKDF (reference sequence). The CDR3, as DNA: TGTGCCACCAGCAGAGACAGAAACACTGAAGCTTTCTTT. Protein product: CATSRDRNTEAFF.